The clone carrying this TCR beta chain was seen only once. This entry is derived from a study of blood T cell repertoires in COVID-19. How the authors handled the data: Amplified reference gene primers provided the basis for estimating nucleated cell counts. The repertoire was sequenced with immunoSEQ multiplex PCR; TCRdb's copy has only in-frame clones and lacks some. From that table come the V and J calls and clone size; the DNA was used to work out D and trimming. The table lists about 160,000 clones, roughly 84% of them singletons. The sequence derives from a woman between 45 and 60 years old who had recovered from COVID-19. The sequenced material came from PBMCs or T cells enriched from blood (not recorded which).

CDR3 region: CAISSSGRGGTGELFF. The DNA of the CDR3 is TGTGCCATCAGTTCTAGCGGGAGAGGGGGCACCGGGGAGCTGTTTTTT. V and J are TRBV10-3 and TRBJ2-2, with 10 bases that match TRBD2. This CDR3 region has 16 residues. V shed 5 bases, J shed 4 bases, and the junction held 7 bases outside the gene matches. Germline CDR1 and CDR2: ENHRY and SYGVKD.